Below, 18 T cell receptor beta chains from the same sample are listed, as sequenced in a study of T cells after yellow fever vaccination. TCRdb redid the calling of the 5' RACE reads with MiXCR, one entry per CDR3 protein. The table lists some 220,000 distinct CDR3 sequences, 3.2% of them singletons. The source material was CD4+ T cells sorted from PBMCs, sampled 10 days after the yellow fever booster vaccination. These receptor sequences come from a man aged 18 to 30 who received the YFV17D yellow fever vaccine.

This clonotype has a count of ten or more. The chain joins TRBV28 to TRBJ1-1, with D possibly being TRBD1 (5 bases). V was shortened by 6 bases and J by 3 bases, with 23 bases between the two germline ends. CDR3 length equals 17 residues. The germline V gene has CDR1 MDHEN and CDR2 SYDVKM. The chain's CDR3 is CASSRTRWGSGDTEAFF. CDR3 DNA sequence: TGTGCCAGCAGCCGAACCCGATGGGGGAGTGGAGACACTGAAGCTTTCTTT.

This clonotype was seen at least ten times. The rearrangement links TRBV5-1 to TRBJ1-1, with D possibly being TRBD1 (6 bases). The CDR3 runs 13 residues. The V end was cut by 6 bases, the J end by 5 bases, with 14 bases between. The germline V gene encodes CDR1 SGHRS and CDR2 YFSETQ. The CDR3: CASMRGAMTEAFF. The DNA for the CDR3 is TGCGCCAGCATGCGGGGGGCGATGACTGAAGCTTTCTTT.

This clonotype has just a few counts. The genes are TRBV12-3 or TRBV12-4 and TRBJ1-1; tentative D call: TRBD1 (5 bases). Trimming left V 7 bases short and J 1 base short, with 13 bases between. The CDR3 is made up of 14 amino acids. CDR3 DNA: TGTGCCAGCACCCCTTGGGGCGGGAACACTGAAGCTTTCTTT. As protein: CASTPWGGNTEAFF.

This clonotype has only a few counts. This sequence joins TRBV4-1 and TRBJ1-2; D is unresolved. From germline, CDR1 is MGHRA and CDR2 YSYEKL. Trimming shortened V by 1 base and J by 1 base, and 7 bases separated the two germline ends. The CDR3 sequence is 14 residues long. CDR3 DNA sequence: TGCGCCAGCAGCCAAGTTCGCGTTAACTATGGCTACACCTTC. This gives the protein CASSQVRVNYGYTF.

This clonotype was observed at least ten times. The chain joins TRBV3-1 to TRBJ1-4; the D is unclear. Trimming cost V 3 bases and J 10 bases, with 18 bases left between them. This CDR3 contains 15 residues. From germline, CDR1 is LGHDT and CDR2 YNNKEL (reference sequence). The CDR3, as DNA: TGTGCCAGCAGCCAGGACCTCATCTCAGCGGGAAAACTGTTTTTT. As protein: CASSQDLISAGKLFF.

The chain uses TRBV19 and TRBJ1-2; D may be TRBD1 (6 bases). Deletions cut 2 bases from V and 3 bases from J, with 13 bases between. The germline V gene has CDR1 LNHDA and CDR2 SQIVND (reference sequence). The CDR3 consists of 15 residues. CDR3 bases: TGTGCCAGTAGTATACCCGCAGGGGATCACTATGGCTACACCTTC. Its protein is CASSIPAGDHYGYTF.

This clonotype was observed at least ten times. This chain uses TRBV4-3 with TRBJ2-3; D remains ambiguous. This CDR3 has 16 amino acids. The ends were cut back, 4 bases at V and 6 bases at J, with 20 bases in the middle. CDR1 is LGHNA and CDR2 is YSLEER in the germline V gene. The CDR3 here is CASSPQSVLSFDTQYF. CDR3 nucleotide sequence: TGCGCCAGCAGCCCCCAGAGCGTTCTCTCCTTCGATACGCAGTATTTT.

CDR3 sequence reads: CSARTVYSNQPQHF. The CDR3 DNA follows: TGCAGTGCTAGGACGGTGTATAGCAATCAGCCCCAGCATTTT. The V call is TRBV20-1, the J call TRBJ1-5; D is unresolved. V was clipped by 3 bases and J by 0 bases, with 9 bases between them. Germline V gene lookup returns CDR1 DFQATT and CDR2 SNEGSKA (reference sequence). This CDR3 region has 14 residues.

In this sample, this clonotype turned up many times. The chain carries TRBV5-1 and TRBJ2-1; weak D call: TRBD1 (5 bases). The CDR3 has 15 amino acids. Germline assignment: CDR1 SGHRS and CDR2 YFSETQ. V was trimmed by 1 base and J by 5 bases, leaving 13 bases between them. For the CDR3, the DNA is TGCGCCAGCAGCTTGACAGGCGACCCTAACAATGAGCAGTTCTTC. Protein: CASSLTGDPNNEQFF.

This clonotype was detected many times. The chain joins TRBV6-5 to TRBJ1-3; a weak D match, TRBD1 (5 bases). V shed 4 bases and J shed 0 bases, with 13 bases lying between them. Per the germline V gene, CDR1 is MNHEY and CDR2 is SVGAGI. The CDR3 consists of 16 residues. CDR3 coding DNA: TGTGCCAGCAGTTTCAGGGTTTACGGCTCTGGAAACACCATATATTTT. As protein: CASSFRVYGSGNTIYF.

J is TRBJ1-2 and V is TRBV12-3 or TRBV12-4; D is ambiguous. V lost 3 bases and J 4 bases, leaving 6 bases between the germline ends. The CDR3 totals 12 residues. CDR3 sequence: CASSLWGYGYTF. DNA of the CDR3: TGTGCCAGCAGTTTGTGGGGCTATGGCTACACCTTC.

This clonotype appeared a few times. The gene calls are TRBV7-8 and TRBJ1-5; 8 bases are shared with TRBD1. From germline, CDR1 is SGHVS and CDR2 FQNEAQ. V shed 5 bases and J 7 bases; nucleotides not matched to a gene: 10. The CDR3 is 15 residues long. DNA of the CDR3: TGTGCCAGCAGCCCATCGACAGGGGTTGGACAGCCCCAGCATTTT. Residues: CASSPSTGVGQPQHF.

There are many counts of this clonotype. The chain recombines TRBV7-9 with TRBJ2-5; no clear D. V lost 2 bases, J lost 5 bases, and 6 bases lay in between. The CDR3 runs to 12 residues. Per the germline V gene, CDR1 is SEHNR and CDR2 is FQNEAQ (reference sequence). The CDR3 DNA reads TGTGCCAGCAGCTTAACTTTGGAGACCCAGTACTTC. This encodes CASSLTLETQYF.

This clonotype has only a few counts. The chain couples TRBV6-5 to TRBJ1-1, with a weak D call TRBD1 (5 bases). Germline V CDR1 and CDR2: MNHEY, SVGAGI. Trimming took 6 bases from V and 6 from J, leaving 14 bases between them. This CDR3 contains 13 residues. The CDR3 loop reads CASRDGATAEAFF. In DNA form, the CDR3 reads TGTGCCAGCAGGGATGGGGCCACGGCTGAAGCTTTCTTT.

The chain carries TRBV10-3 and TRBJ2-2; no firm D call. CDR3 length equals 16 residues. V lost 2 bases, J lost 2 bases, and 12 bases lay in between. CDR1 and CDR2 from the germline V gene are ENHRY and SYGVKD. The CDR3 nucleotides read TGTGCCATCAGTGAGAAAGGTGCCATCAACACCGGGGAGCTGTTTTTT. Protein sequence: CAISEKGAINTGELFF.

V gene TRBV5-1 combines with J gene TRBJ2-3; 9 bases line up with TRBD2. V lost 3 bases and J lost 2; bases outside the gene matches: 4. The CDR3 length is 15 residues. Germline CDR1 is SGHRS and CDR2 is YFSETQ. CDR3: CASSSAGGPTDTQYF. The DNA for the CDR3 is TGCGCCAGCAGCTCGGCGGGGGGGCCCACAGATACGCAGTATTTT.

V gene TRBV6-1 combines with J gene TRBJ2-7; 8 positions agree with TRBD1. Losses at the gene ends were 5 bases for V and 6 bases for J; bases not matched to a gene: 6. The germline CDR1 and CDR2 sequences are MNHNS and SASEGT. The length of the CDR3 is 13 residues. CDR3 in DNA: TGTGCCAGCAGTAAATTACAGGGGGGCGAGCAGTACGTC. Protein sequence: CASSKLQGGEQYV.

This clonotype appeared a few times. The chain has TRBV7-2 and TRBJ2-3; D ambiguous. The CDR3 is 13 amino acids. V shed 7 bases and J shed 6 bases, with 14 bases lying between them. Germline assignment: CDR1 SGHTA and CDR2 FQGNSA. The CDR3 DNA is TGTGCCAGCACCCTATCCCCGTCGGATACGCAGTATTTT. Protein sequence: CASTLSPSDTQYF. The whole variable domain, remainder taken from reference TRBV7-2 and TRBJ2-3, is GAGVSQSPSNKVTEKGKDVELRCDPISGHTALYWYRQSLGQGLEFLIYFQGNSAPDKSGLPSDRFSAERTGGSVSTLTIQRTQQEDSAVYLCASTLSPSDTQYFGPGTRLTVL.